This T cell receptor (beta chain) comes out of a study of CD8+ T cells in alopecia areata. Study-wide findings and caveats: Higher clonality was seen in lesional scalp than in normal scalp, especially in alopecia totalis/universalis.

The CDR3 totals 13 residues. Per the germline V gene, CDR1 is GTSNPN and CDR2 is SVGIG (reference sequence). V was trimmed by 5 bases and J by 0 bases, leaving 8 bases between them. Remarks on this clone: What it binds is not known.

RNA was extracted and reverse transcribed into cDNA as the sequencing template. The data were produced by immunoSEQ multiplex PCR, yet TCRdb's version contains in-frame clones alone and is incomplete. The table lists about 97,000 clones, 41% of them singletons. Sequencing was done on a sample of CD4+ T cells sorted from blood. The source is a human donor with alopecia areata. The chain has TRBV30 and TRBJ1-5; D is ambiguous. This CDR3 is CAWDTDSNQPQHF. The CDR3, as DNA: TGTGCCTGGGATACGGATAGCAATCAGCCCCAGCATTTT.